This T cell receptor beta chain was captured in a study of OX40 agonist ivuxolimab in advanced cancers. Regarding the study in general: Ivuxolimab was an agonistic, fully human IgG2 monoclonal antibody directed against OX40 (CD134), a costimulatory receptor. Intravenous ivuxolimab was administered to patients every 2 weeks at six dose levels: 0.01, 0.1, 0.3, 1.5, 3 and 10 mg/kg. Of the 50 or so patients in dose escalation, about 20 had hepatocellular carcinoma, about 15 had melanoma, 9 had renal cell carcinoma and 9 had head and neck cancer. The dose-escalation cohort was about 83% male with a mean age of approximately 60 years, ranging from roughly 23 to 90. Prior anti-PD-1, anti-PD-L1 or anti-CTLA-4 therapy was permitted, and checkpoint inhibitors had been received by roughly 40% of dose-escalation patients. Partial responses occurred in three dose-escalation patients: two with cutaneous melanoma and one with hepatocellular carcinoma. Peripheral TCRbeta sequencing aimed to test whether ivuxolimab altered TCR sequence diversity and caused clonal T-cell expansion. The monotherapy dose-escalation portion (N ≈ 56 patients) of the phase I ivuxolimab trial is reported in the paper.

Genomic DNA was isolated from the sorted cells so that the TCRbeta CDR3 region could be sequenced. TCRbeta CDR3 regions were sequenced using the immunoSEQ Assay. TCRdb provides this immuneACCESS table in a form limited to in-frame rearrangements. Some clones are lacking; in checked studies, under half of them reflect an unresolved V gene, and why the rest are absent is not known. Counted in this sample were over 55,000 clones; around 83% of them appeared once. Jointly, the top ten make up 1.5% to 2% of the sample. The full study reports these points: At doses of 0.1 to 3.0 mg/kg, clonal expansion of both CD4+ and CD8+ T cells in blood was seen between baseline and week 6. In the 0.1-3.0 mg/kg groups, partial responders were among the patients with the lowest normalized peripheral clonal expansion, particularly in CD8+ T cells. After ivuxolimab, more expanded clones were found on average in CD8+ T cells than in CD4+ T cells. Antigen specificity was not determined for the clonally expanded peripheral T cells. Low levels of normalized T-cell clonal expansion were also seen in some nonresponding patients.

As concerns this clone: Its antigen is not yet known. No per-base quality is available; no much larger clone lies one base away.

The trial excluded patients who had a history of autoimmune disease or were on systemic immunosuppression. Peripheral blood for TCR sequencing was collected from all dose cohorts at baseline, on cycle 4 day 1, and on cycle 7 day 1. Samples were obtained from an open-label, multicenter, first-in-human phase I dose-escalation trial of ivuxolimab. Adults with locally advanced or metastatic melanoma, renal cell, hepatocellular, or head and neck squamous cell carcinoma were enrolled in the trial. Before TCR sequencing, CD4+ T cells and CD8+ T cells were sorted from peripheral blood as separate populations. The germline V gene yields MDHEN for CDR1 and SYDVKM for CDR2. V and J are trimmed by 3 bases and 4 bases, and the gene matches miss 12 bases of the junction. Including cysteine and phenylalanine, the CDR3 has 16 amino acids. Left in the record is the CDR3 DNA by itself, 48 bases read in frame from the first base.

Rearrangement joined TRBV28 to TRBJ2-7, with 7 junctional bases fitting TRBD1. The clonotype comes from an adult with an advanced solid tumor such as melanoma, head and neck, liver or kidney cancer. The sample in question was CD4+ or CD8+ T cells sorted from blood, obtained in a trial of the OX40 agonist ivuxolimab. The DNA is TGTGCCAGCAGTTTTAGACCCGGGACAGCCACTTACGAGCAGTACTTC. It is translated as CASSFRPGTATYEQYF.